This T cell receptor beta chain emerged from a study of cytomegalovirus exposure and HLA in healthy donors (dated by TCRdb to about 2017). General notes on the study: An earlier analysis of several hundred of the donors reported roughly 300 Gb of sequence data and 117 million unique TCR beta sequences obtained from 150 million to 200 million T cells. Among the 398 genotyped donors, about 83% belonged to the genetic ancestry cluster associated with self-reported Caucasian donors. The study aimed to test whether signatures of past pathogen exposure could be identified by cataloging public T cell receptors. Besides the first cohort of some 670 subjects, a separate validation cohort made up of 120 different subjects was used. A later genetic analysis used genome-wide SNP genotypes for about 60% of the 666 donors, treating that subset as a discovery cohort. The later analysis used no new phenotypic data to find candidate immune exposures, relying instead on TCR beta sequences and their occurrence across donors. A later analysis re-analyzed previously published TCR beta repertoires from roughly 600 donors and added high-resolution HLA genotyping to study TCR occurrence patterns. Every discovery cohort repertoire had been produced on one sequencing platform. Donor age, sex, ethnicity and CMV serostatus were collected together with the repertoire data. Typing coverage differed by locus: A, B, C, DRB1 and DQB1 were typed in roughly 620-630 donors, DQA1 in 500 to 550, DPA1 in around 600, and DPB1 in around 440. Across some 400 genotyped donors of the cohort, an average of approximately 200,000 unique TCR beta nucleotide sequences per donor were sequenced, and 15% to 20% of those sequences were non-productive. The study combined high-throughput TCR immunosequencing, statistical association of individual TCRs with disease status, and machine learning to predict cytomegalovirus infection status. Around 320 gigabases of sequencing data and around 87 million unique TCR sequences were included in an early release covering around 650 HLA-typed donors. Because of strong linkage in the cohort, a handful of DR-DQ haplotypes were treated as single units for association and clustering. An earlier analysis of roughly 600 of the donors used high-throughput TCR beta sequencing to judge whether each TCR beta V gene segment behaved as functional or pseudogenic. Class I and class II HLA loci were covered by the typing at four-digit resolution. The study used immunosequencing to profile the T cell repertoires of approximately 690 subjects and linked those repertoires to cytomegalovirus serostatus. General study outcomes and caveats: An association between a missense DCLRE1C variant and V-gene and J-gene trimming of TCR beta chains was found in a later genetic analysis and replicated in an independent cohort. In a later analysis, HLA-associated TCR beta chains were found to be more clonally expanded and to have lower generation probabilities than equally common non-associated chains. Correlated functional status among segregating V segments might be attributable to linkage disequilibrium, but an unknown experimental factor could not be ruled out. Several of the top co-occurrence clusters appeared to be linked to parvovirus B19, influenza, CMV and Epstein-Barr virus, according to a later analysis. The presence/absence analyses assumed that sequencing depth was roughly uniform across donors, and that assumption may not be true. The earlier analysis of 587 of the donors excluded fewer than 20 rarely observed V segments, including chromosome 9 orphons, because counts were too low. CMV serostatus was the only immune exposure information available for the cohort. In this cohort, only TCR beta chains were sequenced, and detectable features were limited by the absence of alpha or paired-chain data. Some IMGT-functional V segments, including TRBV6-2 and TRBV6-3, could not be distinguished by the 87-base-pair reads and were therefore excluded. According to a later genetic analysis, donors in an Asian-associated ancestry cluster had fewer N-insertions in productive TCRs than the approximately 700-donor mean. An earlier analysis of 587 of the donors showed that most TCR beta V segments appeared in productive rearrangements either about 87% or about 30% of the time, which broadly matched IMGT annotations. While some public TCRs were present in many individuals, most TCR sequences turned up only very rarely across donors. The sequencing pipeline was judged likely to have produced a cluster of highly shared sequence variants as a technical artifact. Strong co-occurrence of HLA alleles, especially DR and DQ, made assigning TCR associations to individual alleles difficult. In both the original and validation cohorts, the classifier was reported to diagnose cytomegalovirus status with high specificity and sensitivity. According to the authors, the approach could potentially be generalized to other disease states and immunological phenotypes. In a later analysis, TCR association rates were found to vary across HLA loci, with the most associated TCRs seen for DRB1 alleles and the fewest for HLA-C alleles. In a later analysis, most CMV-associated TCR beta chains were found to appear HLA-restricted, with HLA associations seemingly driven largely by CMV exposure. A further reported finding was that TCR beta sequences accurately predicted the HLA-A and HLA-B alleles for most subjects in the first cohort. The study listed approximately 150 TCR beta chains as associated with cytomegalovirus. Specific HLA alleles were associated with over 15,000 TCR beta sequences at a false discovery rate of 0.05 in a later analysis. A few of the identified cytomegalovirus-associated TCR beta chains were confirmed in vitro to be specific for cytomegalovirus antigens. Because HLA typing was missing for some donors at each locus, association tests included only the typed subset.

Library preparation used the immunoSEQ multiplex PCR assay. For the multiplex PCR, a mixture combining 60 forward primers for TCR Vbeta segments and 13 reverse primers for TCR Jbeta segments was used. The CDR3 region of rearranged TCR beta genes was amplified from genomic DNA with a multiplex PCR assay. The amplified TCR beta libraries were sequenced on the Illumina HiSeq System as 87-base-pair reads. On the authors' methods: A later analysis counted tens of millions of unique TCR beta chains across the roughly 700 repertoires, and around 9.9 million of these chains were shared by at least two donors. Raw reads were error-corrected and collapsed into unique sequences with a nearest-neighbor algorithm that merged closely related sequences to remove PCR and sequencing errors. Alignment of CDR3 sequences to IMGT reference sequences was used to assign V, D and J gene segments. Each retained sequence needed at least a six-nucleotide match to both a V gene segment and a J gene segment. Rearrangements were classified as productive when the CDR3 lacked stop codons and remained in frame with V and J, and all other rearrangements were classified as non-productive. CDR3 was defined according to IMGT convention as the region running from the second conserved V-encoded cysteine to the conserved J-encoded phenylalanine. The earlier analysis of about 530 of the donors excluded any sequence lacking an unambiguous match to a single V gene segment. An earlier analysis of several hundred of the donors called V segments functional above 56.7% productive rearrangements and segregating when the between-donor standard deviation exceeded 5%. To diagnose cytomegalovirus status from the catalog of TCR beta chain sequences, a statistical classification framework was built. In a later analysis, TCR nucleotide sequences were compared against IMGT/GENE-DB human TR gene sequences so that V and J genes could be assigned. Using the TCRdist pipeline, a later analysis assigned CDR3 sequences along with most-parsimonious VDJ recombination scenarios. In a later analysis, each TCR beta chain was defined by its CDR3 amino acid sequence together with its V-gene family, and reads without a unique V-gene family were excluded. A later analysis removed 500 to 650 highly shared, low-generation-probability nucleotide sequences to deal with suspected cross-contamination and a sequencing artifact. In a later analysis, a clonal expansion index was calculated for each public chain from normalized within-repertoire ranks of inferred template counts. A later analysis computed generation probabilities with a VDJ recombination model fitted to out-of-frame rearrangements, and checked the results against IGoR. A later analysis scored TCR-TCR, TCR-HLA and TCR-CMV co-occurrence with hypergeometric tests, applying a repertoire-size bias correction to TCR pairs. In a later analysis, false discovery rates were estimated by permuting HLA or CMV assignments 20 times. In a later analysis, co-occurring TCRs were grouped with DBSCAN, and TCRdist sequence similarity was added when clustering was performed within HLA-allele-positive subsets. Repertoires with fewer than 30,000 or more than 120,000 public chains were left out of co-occurrence clustering, as were about five repertoires with anomalous nucleotide sharing. The source is immuneACCESS, and TCRdb retained only in-frame sequences with V and J called. Part of the clones is not carried over; for the studies checked, unresolved V genes explain less than half of this, and the remainder is unexplained. D and trimming come from the DNA, and the V and J calls and clone size come from that table. Across this sample there are 150,000 or so clones, with 86% seen only once. The ten most abundant clones make up under 2.5% of the sample.

The CDR3 measures 15 amino acids from cysteine to phenylalanine. The only DNA kept is the CDR3, 45 bases in frame from the first base. CDR1 and CDR2 are drawn from the germline V gene: SGHVS, FNYEAQ. V was cut back by 5 bases and J by 8 bases, leaving a gap of 16 bases between them. The cohort consisted of 600 to 750 healthy bone marrow donors. All cohort members were sampled while nominally healthy, although unrecorded immune exposures were likely present. The donor tested CMV seronegative, placing the donor among the 350 or so seronegative members of the cohort. A peripheral blood sample was provided by each donor, and peripheral blood mononuclear cells were used for TCR beta sequencing. The Qiagen DNeasy Blood Extraction Kit was used to extract genomic DNA from the blood cell samples. About this clone: Its antigen is not yet known. The sample holds no much larger clone one base away, and base qualities are not on file.

Sequencing was carried out using PBMCs. This clonotype originated in a woman under 30 in good health and CMV-seronegative. This receptor chain uses TRBV7-6 and TRBJ1-6, with the D gene uncertain. The nucleotides are TGTGCCAGCAGCGCCGGGGTGCCGGACGATTCACCCCTCCACTTT. This sequence encodes CASSAGVPDDSPLHF.